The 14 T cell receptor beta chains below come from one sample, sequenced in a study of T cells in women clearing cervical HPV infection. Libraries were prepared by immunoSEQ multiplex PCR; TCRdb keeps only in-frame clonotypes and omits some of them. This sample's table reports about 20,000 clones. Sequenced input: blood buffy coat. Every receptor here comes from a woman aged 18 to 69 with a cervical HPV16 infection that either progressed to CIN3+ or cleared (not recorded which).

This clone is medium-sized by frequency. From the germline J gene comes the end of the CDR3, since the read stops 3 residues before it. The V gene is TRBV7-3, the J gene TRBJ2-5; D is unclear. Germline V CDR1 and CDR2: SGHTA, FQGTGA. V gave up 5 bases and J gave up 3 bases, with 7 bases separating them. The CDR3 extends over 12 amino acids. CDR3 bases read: TGTGCCAGCAGCCCCTTCGAAGAGACC. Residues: CASSPFEET. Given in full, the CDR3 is CASSPFEETQYF.

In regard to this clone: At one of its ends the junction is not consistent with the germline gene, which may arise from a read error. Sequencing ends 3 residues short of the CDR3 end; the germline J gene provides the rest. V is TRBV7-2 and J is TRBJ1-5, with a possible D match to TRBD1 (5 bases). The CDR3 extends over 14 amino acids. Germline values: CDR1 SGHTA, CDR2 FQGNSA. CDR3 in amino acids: CASSVAGSNQPQHF. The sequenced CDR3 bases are TGTGCCAGCAGCGTAGCAGGGAGCAATCAGCCC. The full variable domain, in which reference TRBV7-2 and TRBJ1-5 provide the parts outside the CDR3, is GAGVSQSPSNKVTEKGKDVELRCDPISGHTALYWYRQSLGQGLEFLIYFQGNSAPDKSGLPSDRFSAERTGGSVSTLTIQRTQQEDSAVYLCASSVAGSNQPQHFGDGTRLSIL.

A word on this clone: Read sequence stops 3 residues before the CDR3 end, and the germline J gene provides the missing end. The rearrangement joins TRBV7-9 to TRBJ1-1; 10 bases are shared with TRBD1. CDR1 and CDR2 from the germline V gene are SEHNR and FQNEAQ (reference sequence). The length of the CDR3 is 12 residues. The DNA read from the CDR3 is TGTGCCAGCAGCCGACAGGGGGCCGAA. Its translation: CASSRQGAE. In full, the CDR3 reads CASSRQGAEAFF.

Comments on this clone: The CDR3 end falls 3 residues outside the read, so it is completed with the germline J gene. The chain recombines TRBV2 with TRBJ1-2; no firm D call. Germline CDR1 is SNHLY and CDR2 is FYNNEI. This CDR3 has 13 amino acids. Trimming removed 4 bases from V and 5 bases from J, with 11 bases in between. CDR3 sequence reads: CASSGRVPYGYTF. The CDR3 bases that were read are TGTGCCAGCAGTGGAAGGGTCCCTTATGGC. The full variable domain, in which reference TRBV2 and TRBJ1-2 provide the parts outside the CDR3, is EPEVTQTPSHQVTQMGQEVILRCVPISNHLYFYWYRQILGQKVEFLVSFYNNEISEKSEIFDDQFSVERPDGSNFTLKIRSTKLEDSAMYFCASSGRVPYGYTFGSGTRLTVV.

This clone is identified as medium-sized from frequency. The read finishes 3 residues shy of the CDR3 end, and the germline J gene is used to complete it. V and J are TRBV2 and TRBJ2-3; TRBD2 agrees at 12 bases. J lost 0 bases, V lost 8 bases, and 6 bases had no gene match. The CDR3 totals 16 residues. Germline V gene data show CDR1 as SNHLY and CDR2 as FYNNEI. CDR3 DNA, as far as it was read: TGTGCCAGCGAAACTAGCGGGGGGACTAGCACAGATACG. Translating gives CASETSGGTSTDT. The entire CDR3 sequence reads CASETSGGTSTDTQYF.

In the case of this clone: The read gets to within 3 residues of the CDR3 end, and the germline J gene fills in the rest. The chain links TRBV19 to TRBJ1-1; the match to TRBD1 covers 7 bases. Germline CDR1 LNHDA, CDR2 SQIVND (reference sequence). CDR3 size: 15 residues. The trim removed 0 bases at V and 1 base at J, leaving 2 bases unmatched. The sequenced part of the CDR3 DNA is TGTGCCAGTAGTATAGAGGGACAGACGAACACTGAA. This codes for CASSIEGQTNTE. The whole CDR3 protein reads CASSIEGQTNTEAFF.

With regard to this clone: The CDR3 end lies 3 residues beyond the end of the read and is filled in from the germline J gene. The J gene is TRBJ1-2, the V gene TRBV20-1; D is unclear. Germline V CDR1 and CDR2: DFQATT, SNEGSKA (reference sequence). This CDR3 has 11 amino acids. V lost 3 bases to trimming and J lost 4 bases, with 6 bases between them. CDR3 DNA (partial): TGCAGTGCTAGCGGTAGCTATGGC. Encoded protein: CSASGSYG. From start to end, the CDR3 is CSASGSYGYTF.

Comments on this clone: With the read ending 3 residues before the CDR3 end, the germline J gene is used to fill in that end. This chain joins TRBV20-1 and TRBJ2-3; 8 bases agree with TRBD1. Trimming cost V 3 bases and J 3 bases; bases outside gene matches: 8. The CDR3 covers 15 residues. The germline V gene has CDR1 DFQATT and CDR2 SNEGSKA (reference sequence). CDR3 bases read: TGCAGTGCTAGTATAACAGGGGGTGTTACAGATACG. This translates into CSASITGGVTDT. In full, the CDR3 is CSASITGGVTDTQYF.

The covered CDR3 bases are TGCGCCAGCAGCTTCGGAGCGGGGGGGCGGGAGACC. Amino acids: CASSFGAGGRET. From start to end, the CDR3 is CASSFGAGGRETQYF. This chain connects TRBV5-1 to TRBJ2-5; 10 nucleotides match TRBD2. The read ends 3 residues early relative to the CDR3; the germline J gene fills the gap. CDR1 SGHRS and CDR2 YFSETQ come from the germline V gene. The CDR3 runs 15 residues. After removal of 2 bases from V and 5 bases from J, the junction contained 6 bases not matched to a gene.

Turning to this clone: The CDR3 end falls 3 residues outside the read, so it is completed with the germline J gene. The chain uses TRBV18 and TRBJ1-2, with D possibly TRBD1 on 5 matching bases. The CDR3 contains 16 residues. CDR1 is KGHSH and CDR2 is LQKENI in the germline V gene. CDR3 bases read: TGTGCCAGCTCACCGGTAGGAGCGGGGGATCTCGATGAC. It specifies CASSPVGAGDLDD. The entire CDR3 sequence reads CASSPVGAGDLDDYTF.

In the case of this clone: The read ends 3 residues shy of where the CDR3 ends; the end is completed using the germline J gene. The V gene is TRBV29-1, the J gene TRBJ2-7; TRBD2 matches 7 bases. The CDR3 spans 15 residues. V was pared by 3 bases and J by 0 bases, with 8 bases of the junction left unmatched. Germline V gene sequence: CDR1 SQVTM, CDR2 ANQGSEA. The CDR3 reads CSVEGSRGGSYEQYF. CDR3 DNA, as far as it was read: TGCAGCGTTGAGGGGAGCCGCGGGGGCTCCTACGAG.

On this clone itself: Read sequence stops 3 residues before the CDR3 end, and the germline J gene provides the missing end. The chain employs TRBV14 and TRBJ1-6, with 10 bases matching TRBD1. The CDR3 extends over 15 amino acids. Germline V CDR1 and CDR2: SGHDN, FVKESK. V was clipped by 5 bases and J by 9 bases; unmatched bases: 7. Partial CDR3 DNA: TGTGCCAGCAGCTTGGGACAGGGGTTTCGTTCACCC. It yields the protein CASSLGQGFRSP. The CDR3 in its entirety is CASSLGQGFRSPLHF.

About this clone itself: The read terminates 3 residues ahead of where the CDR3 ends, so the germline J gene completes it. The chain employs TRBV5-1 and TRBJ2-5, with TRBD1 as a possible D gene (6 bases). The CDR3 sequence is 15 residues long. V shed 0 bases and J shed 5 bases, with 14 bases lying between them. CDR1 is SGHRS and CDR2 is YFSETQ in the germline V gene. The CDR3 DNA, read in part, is TGCGCCAGCAGCTTGGAGACAGGATCTCGGGAGACC. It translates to CASSLETGSRET. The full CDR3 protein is CASSLETGSRETQYF.

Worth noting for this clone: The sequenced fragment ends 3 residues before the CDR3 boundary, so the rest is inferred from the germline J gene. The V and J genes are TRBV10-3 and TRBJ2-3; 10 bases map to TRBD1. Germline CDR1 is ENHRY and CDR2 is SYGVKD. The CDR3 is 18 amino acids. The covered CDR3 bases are TGTGCCATTCCGATCGGGACAGGGGCGGGGAGTAACAAGGAGACG. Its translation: CAIPIGTGAGSNKET. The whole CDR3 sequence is CAIPIGTGAGSNKETQYF.